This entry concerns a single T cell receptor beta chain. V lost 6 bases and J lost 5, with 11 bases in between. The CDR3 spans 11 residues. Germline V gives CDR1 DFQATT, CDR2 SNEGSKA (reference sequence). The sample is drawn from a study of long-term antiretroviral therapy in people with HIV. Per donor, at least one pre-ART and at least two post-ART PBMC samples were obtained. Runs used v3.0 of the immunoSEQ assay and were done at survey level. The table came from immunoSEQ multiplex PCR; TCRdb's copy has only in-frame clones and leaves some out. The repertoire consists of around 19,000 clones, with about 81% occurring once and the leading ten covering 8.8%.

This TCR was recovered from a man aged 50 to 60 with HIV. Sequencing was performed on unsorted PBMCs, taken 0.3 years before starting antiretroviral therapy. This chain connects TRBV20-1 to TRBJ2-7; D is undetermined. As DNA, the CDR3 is TGCAGTGCCAAACTCCTCAACGAGCAGTACTTC. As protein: CSAKLLNEQYF.